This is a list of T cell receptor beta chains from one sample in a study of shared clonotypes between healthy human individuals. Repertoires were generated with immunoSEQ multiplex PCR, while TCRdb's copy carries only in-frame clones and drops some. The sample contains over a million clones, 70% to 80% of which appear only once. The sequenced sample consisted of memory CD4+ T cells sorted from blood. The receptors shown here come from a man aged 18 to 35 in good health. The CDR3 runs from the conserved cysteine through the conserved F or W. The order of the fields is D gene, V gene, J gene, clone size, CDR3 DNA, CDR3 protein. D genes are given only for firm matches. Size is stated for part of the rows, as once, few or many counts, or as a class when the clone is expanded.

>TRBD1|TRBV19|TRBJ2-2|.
TGTGCCAGTAGATCTCCCCCGGGACAGGGGGCGACGGTGTCGGGGACCGGGGAGCTGTTTTTT
CASRSPPGQGATVSGTGELFF
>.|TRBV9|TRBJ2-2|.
TGTGCCAGCAGCGTAGGGTTCAACACCGGGGAGCTGTTTTTT
CASSVGFNTGELFF
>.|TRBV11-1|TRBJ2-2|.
TGTGCCAGCAGCTTAGCGCACACGCTTCGGACCGGGGAGCTGTTTTTT
CASSLAHTLRTGELFF
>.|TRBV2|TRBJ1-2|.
TGTGCCAGTCAGGAGGGGACCTATGGCTACACCTTC
CASQEGTYGYTF
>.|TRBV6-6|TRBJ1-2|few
TGTGCCATCTCAGAGGGGCAGGTCTATGGCTACACCTTC
CAISEGQVYGYTF
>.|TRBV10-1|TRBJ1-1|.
TGCGCCAGCAGTGTAAGGGACGGGGCTGAAGCTTTCTTT
CASSVRDGAEAFF
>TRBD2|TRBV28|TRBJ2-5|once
TGTGCCAGCACCCGCGGGGGGGCTCGTGAGACCCAGTACTTC
CASTRGGARETQYF
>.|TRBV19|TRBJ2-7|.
TGTGCCTCCCAACCGTCTTATGGGTACGAGCAGTACTTC
CASQPSYGYEQYF
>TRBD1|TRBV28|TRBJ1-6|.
TGTGCCAGTCTAGGGGGCGGTGGCATACCCCTCCACTTT
CASLGGGGIPLHF
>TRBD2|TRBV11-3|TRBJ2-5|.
TGTGCCAGCAGCCCTGGGACTAGCGGGAAAGAGACCCAGTACTTC
CASSPGTSGKETQYF
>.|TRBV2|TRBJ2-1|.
TGTGCCAGCAGTGTGCTCAATGAGCAGTTCTTC
CASSVLNEQFF
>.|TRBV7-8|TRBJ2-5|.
TGTGCCAGCAGCTTAGGGTTATCAGAGACCCAGTACTTC
CASSLGLSETQYF
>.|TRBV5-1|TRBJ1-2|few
TGCGCCAGCACTAACGGGGCAGGCTACACCTTC
CASTNGAGYTF
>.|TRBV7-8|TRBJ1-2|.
TGTGCCAGCAGCCCGGGCCGGGGGGGCTATGGCTACACCTTC
CASSPGRGGYGYTF
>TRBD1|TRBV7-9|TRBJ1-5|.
TGTGCCAGCAGCGCGGACAGGGGAGATCAGCCCCAGCATTTT
CASSADRGDQPQHF
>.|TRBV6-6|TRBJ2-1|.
TGTGCCAGCAGTTTACTAGAAGGGGGCAATGAGCAGTTCTTC
CASSLLEGGNEQFF
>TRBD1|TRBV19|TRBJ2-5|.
TGTGCCACCTTCAGGGGGAAGACCCAGTACTTC
CATFRGKTQYF
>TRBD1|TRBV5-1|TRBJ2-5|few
TGCGCCAGCAGCTTGGAAGGGACAGGGTTAGAGACCCAGTACTTC
CASSLEGTGLETQYF
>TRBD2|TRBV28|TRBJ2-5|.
TGTGCCAGCAGTACGAAGCGGGGGGCGAGGGAGACCCAGTACTTC
CASSTKRGARETQYF
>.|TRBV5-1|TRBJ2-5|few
TGCGCCAGCAGCTCGGGGGATGGGGAGACCCAGTACTTC
CASSSGDGETQYF
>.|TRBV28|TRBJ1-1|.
TGTGCCAGCAGTTTGGCGTGGAGCCGCACTGAAGCTTTCTTT
CASSLAWSRTEAFF
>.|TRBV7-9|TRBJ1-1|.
TGTGCCACTAAGCGGCAGGGGAATATGAACACTGAAGCTTTCTTT
CATKRQGNMNTEAFF
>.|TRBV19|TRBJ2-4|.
TGTGCCAGTAGTACGAGCGTAACCAAAAACATTCAGTACTTC
CASSTSVTKNIQYF
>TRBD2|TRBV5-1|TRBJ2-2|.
TGCGCCAGCAGCCTCTCCGGGACTACAAACACCGGGGAGCTGTTTTTT
CASSLSGTTNTGELFF
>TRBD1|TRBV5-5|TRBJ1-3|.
TGTGCCAGCAGCCGAACGGGACAGGGGTCGGACACCATATATTTT
CASSRTGQGSDTIYF
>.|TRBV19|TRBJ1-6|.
TGTGCCAGTAGTCTCTCCTGGGGCTCCTATAATTCACCCCTCCACTTT
CASSLSWGSYNSPLHF
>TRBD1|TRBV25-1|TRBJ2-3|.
TGTGCCAGCAGTGCAGGGGGAAGCACAGATACGCAGTATTTT
CASSAGGSTDTQYF
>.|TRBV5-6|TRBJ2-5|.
TGTGCCAGCAGCTTGGAGGAGGGGGCGGAGGAGACCCAGTACTTC
CASSLEEGAEETQYF
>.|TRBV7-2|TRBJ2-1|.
TGTGCCAGCAGGGACTACCCCTACAATGAGCAGTTCTTC
CASRDYPYNEQFF
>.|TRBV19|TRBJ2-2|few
TGTGCCAGTAGCGTTCTCCCGTTGATGGGGTCGTGGGCCGGGGAGCTGTTTTTT
CASSVLPLMGSWAGELFF
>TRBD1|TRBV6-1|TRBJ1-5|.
TGTGCCAGCAGAGGGGACAGGAGGCCCAATCAGCCCCAGCATTTT
CASRGDRRPNQPQHF
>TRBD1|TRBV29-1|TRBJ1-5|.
TGCAGCGTTGGGACAGGGGGCGATCAGCCCCAGCATTTT
CSVGTGGDQPQHF
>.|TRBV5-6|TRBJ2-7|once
TGTGCCAGCAGCTTGGGGGCAGGGGTGGCGGAGCAGTACTTC
CASSLGAGVAEQYF
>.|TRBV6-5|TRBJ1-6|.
TGTGCCAGCAGCCCGGGGAGGGACCTCCACTTT
CASSPGRDLHF
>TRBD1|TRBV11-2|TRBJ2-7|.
TGTGCCAGCAGCCCAATGGGGACAGGGAGCTCCTACGAGCAGTACTTC
CASSPMGTGSSYEQYF
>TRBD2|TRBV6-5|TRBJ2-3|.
TGTGCCAGCAGTTACTCTTACAGCGGGGGCACAGATACGCAGTATTTT
CASSYSYSGGTDTQYF
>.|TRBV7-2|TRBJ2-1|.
TGTGCCAGCAGCCCTCCCACGGCACCCCCCCGTGAGCAGTTCTTC
CASSPPTAPPREQFF
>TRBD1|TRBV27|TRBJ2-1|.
TGTGCCAGCAGTTTAAACAGGGGAATGAGCGATGAGCAGTTCTTC
CASSLNRGMSDEQFF
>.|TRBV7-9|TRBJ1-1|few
TGTGCCAGCAGTCGAGACGGAAACACTGAAGCTTTCTTT
CASSRDGNTEAFF
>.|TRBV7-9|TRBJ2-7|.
TGTGCCAGCAGCTTAGAGGGCGGGTCCTCCTACGAGCAGTACTTC
CASSLEGGSSYEQYF
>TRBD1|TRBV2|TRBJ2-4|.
TGTGCCAGCAGTGGAGGACAGGGAGGCGGGAAAAACATTCAGTACTTC
CASSGGQGGGKNIQYF
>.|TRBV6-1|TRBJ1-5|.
TGTGCCAGCAGCCTAGTAGTGTATCAGCCCCAGCATTTT
CASSLVVYQPQHF
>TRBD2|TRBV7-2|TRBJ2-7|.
TGTGCCAGCAGCTTAGAAGGTATAGGGACTAGCGGGTCCTACGAGCAGTACTTC
CASSLEGIGTSGSYEQYF
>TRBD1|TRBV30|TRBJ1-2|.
TGTGCCTGGAGGGCGGGATTGGGACAGGGCACTTTTGGCTACACCTTC
CAWRAGLGQGTFGYTF
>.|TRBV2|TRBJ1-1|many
TGTGCCAGCAGTGTTGAGGGGGAGAACACTGAAGCTTTCTTT
CASSVEGENTEAFF
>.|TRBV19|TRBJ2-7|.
TGTGCCAGTAGTACAGGGGGAGGCGAGCAGTACTTC
CASSTGGGEQYF
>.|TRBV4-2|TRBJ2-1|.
TGTGCCAGCAGCCAAGATCTTCTGGGCCTGGCCTACAATGAGCAGTTCTTC
CASSQDLLGLAYNEQFF
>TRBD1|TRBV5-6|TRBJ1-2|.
TGTGCCAGCAGCCTACAGGGGGCAGGATATGGCTACACCTTC
CASSLQGAGYGYTF
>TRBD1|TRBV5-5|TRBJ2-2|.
TGTGCCAGCAGCACACGGACAGGGTCTGGGACCGGGGAGCTGTTTTTT
CASSTRTGSGTGELFF
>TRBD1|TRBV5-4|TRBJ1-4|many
TGTGCCAGCAGCTTGGGAGGGACAGCCTCAACTAATGAAAAACTGTTTTTT
CASSLGGTASTNEKLFF
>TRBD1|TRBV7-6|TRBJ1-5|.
TGTGCCAGCACCCAGGACAGGGGGGGTCTCGGCAATCAGCCCCAGCATTTT
CASTQDRGGLGNQPQHF
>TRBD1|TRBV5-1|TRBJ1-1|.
TGCGCCAGCAGCTTGGAGCAGGGGGGCTGGATCAACACTGAAGCTTTCTTT
CASSLEQGGWINTEAFF
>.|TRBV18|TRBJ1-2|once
TGTGCCAGCTCACCATGGGAAGAGGGCTACACCTTC
CASSPWEEGYTF
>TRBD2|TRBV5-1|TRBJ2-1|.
TGCGCCAGCACCCCCATGGCGGGAGCCCCAGGGGAGCAGTTCTTC
CASTPMAGAPGEQFF
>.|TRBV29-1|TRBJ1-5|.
TGCAGCGTTTCCACAGGGTCGAGTTTCCAGCCCCAGCATTTT
CSVSTGSSFQPQHF
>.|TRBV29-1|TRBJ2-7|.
TGCAGCGTTCAGGAGGGGGGAGTCGACGAGCAGTACTTC
CSVQEGGVDEQYF
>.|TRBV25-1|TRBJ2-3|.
TGTGCCAGCACCAGAAGTGGTAGCAGCACAGATACGCAGTATTTT
CASTRSGSSTDTQYF